The TCR beta chain under discussion was sequenced for a study of high-grade serous ovarian cancer treatment subgroups (dated by TCRdb to the early 2020s). Concerning the study at large: Sequencing yielded a mean of about 13,000 reads and 7,000 to 9,000 unique TCR beta rearrangements per sample. A cohort of 30 patients was included: some 10 with no residual disease after primary surgery (R0), some 10 who were excellent NACT responders, and some 10 who were poor NACT responders. Under a laparoscopic triage algorithm, patients with high-grade serous ovarian cancer were grouped by complete gross resection or by neoadjuvant chemotherapy response, and the study profiled the TCR beta repertoires of these patients. In total there were roughly 81 samples, since every patient provided one primary tumor sample and two metastatic tumor samples. Beyond this particular receptor, the publication reports: Because bulk tumor TCR sequencing provided no spatial information, insight into HGSC tumor complexity and diversity was limited. Neoantigen level correlated positively with TCR clonal relatedness, and copy number variation and mutation load from whole-genome sequencing showed a positive trend with TCR clonal relatedness. Tumors from the same patient had repertoire similarity ranging from roughly 0.1 to 0.8, while tumors from different patients showed almost no similarity. The TCR repertoire analyses centered on CDR3, and CDR1 and CDR2 were not analyzed.

The 90 tumor samples were subjected to high-throughput TCR profiling using ImmunoSEQ. Under the source paper's analysis protocol: The repertoire diversity metrics included richness (unique productive sequences), clonality, evenness and relatedness, and the Bhattacharyya coefficient was used to measure similarity between samples. A sensitivity analysis that removed TCRs with fewer than two reads produced consistent conclusions. The immuneACCESS repertoire file appears here via TCRdb, limited to in-frame rearrangements. These files lack a portion of the clones; in checked studies, under half of the deficit traces to unresolved V genes, and the cause of the others is not known. The D gene and trimming were derived from the DNA, and the V and J assignments and clone size from that table. The sample yields about 5,000 clones; around three quarters were counted once. In total, the top ten clones hold less than 20% of the sample.

To note about this clone: It lacks a known antigen. Base qualities are not provided; no much larger clone lies one nucleotide away.

The CDR3 goes from the cysteine to the phenylalanine over 14 residues. The kept DNA is CDR3 alone, 42 bases in frame from the first base. Reading the germline V gene gives CDR1 KGHSH and CDR2 LQKENI. At the junction V is shortened by 6 bases and J by 7 bases, with 15 bases in between. The tumor samples were collected prior to definitive surgery or chemotherapy. Genomic DNA was extracted by the MD Anderson Biospecimen Extraction Resource, and TCR sequencing was done by the MD Anderson Cancer Genomics Laboratory. This TCR derives from a human donor with high-grade serous ovarian cancer. Input material: tumor tissue. The chain is assembled from TRBV18 and TRBJ1-4, with no reliable assignment of the D segment. The nucleotide sequence reads TGTGCCAGCTCTCTACACGATAGGGCTGAAAAACTGTTTTTT. It translates to CASSLHDRAEKLFF.